The sequence of this T cell receptor beta chain was determined in a study of T cell repertoires in cytomegalovirus infection. For this clonotype: Its cognate antigen is unknown.

TCRdb used MiXCR to reprocess the reads, holding one entry per CDR3 protein. The top ten clones hold around two fifths of a sample with around 430,000 distinct CDR3 sequences, 42% of them seen once. V shed 6 bases and J shed 0 bases, with 12 bases lying between them. The CDR3 contains 15 residues. Germline CDR1 and CDR2: LNHDA and SQIVND (reference sequence). The sequence derives from a human donor in good health (CMV status not recorded). Some clones in this sample may be carry-over from other donors' samples. This sequence joins TRBV19 and TRBJ2-1, with D possibly being TRBD1 (6 bases). Here the sequenced sample was cultured PBMCs, taken from culture after CMV antigen stimulation. CDR3: CASRQGSSSYNEQFF. As DNA, the CDR3 is TGTGCCAGTAGGCAGGGGTCCAGCTCCTACAATGAGCAGTTCTTC.